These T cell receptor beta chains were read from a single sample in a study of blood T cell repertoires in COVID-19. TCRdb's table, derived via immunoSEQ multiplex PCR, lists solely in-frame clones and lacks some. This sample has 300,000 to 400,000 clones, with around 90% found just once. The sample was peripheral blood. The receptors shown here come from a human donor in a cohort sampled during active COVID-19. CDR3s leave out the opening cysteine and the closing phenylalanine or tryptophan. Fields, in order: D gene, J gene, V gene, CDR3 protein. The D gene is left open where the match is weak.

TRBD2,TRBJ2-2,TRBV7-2,ASSLAWGRLAGNTGELF
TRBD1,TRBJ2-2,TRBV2,ASRGTDRGNTGELF
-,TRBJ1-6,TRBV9,ASSVREAYSPLH
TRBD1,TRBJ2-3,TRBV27,ASSQPTGYTGDTQY
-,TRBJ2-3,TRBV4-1,ASSQIRLGDTQY
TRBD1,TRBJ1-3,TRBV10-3,ATLTGAGNTIY
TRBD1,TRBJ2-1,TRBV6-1,ASSIRGHEQF
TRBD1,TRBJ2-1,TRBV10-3,AISDHPPRDRGLNEQF
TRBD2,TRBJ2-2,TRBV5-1,ASSLIAGGTGELF
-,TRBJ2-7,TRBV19,ASTGNDEQY
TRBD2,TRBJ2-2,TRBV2,ASSRLAGVAGELF